One T cell receptor (beta chain) is described in this entry. Seattle-derived patients entered the study during active infection and were followed longitudinally. This record belongs to a study of blood T cell repertoires in COVID-19. Study summary: Samples of COVID-19 (acute and convalescent) were obtained from the United States, Italy and Spain. Sample material is recorded as cDNA or gDNA derived from T cells, B-cell-depleted T cells, or PBMCs.

Authors' analysis steps: Nucleated cell number was recorded as an estimate derived from reference gene primer amplification. The protocol was immunoSEQ multiplex PCR, while the TCRdb copy is restricted to in-frame clones and leaves out a portion. The DNA gave D and trimming, while V, J and clone size come from that table. The table shows 150,000 to 200,000 clones, with around nine tenths occurring only once. The V and J ends lost 6 bases and 0 bases respectively, with 12 bases between them. Per germline, CDR1 MNHEY and CDR2 SVGAGI. CDR3 length: 15 residues. The chain recombines TRBV6-5 with TRBJ1-3; possibly TRBD1 for D (5 bases). The clonotype originates from a woman in her 70s with COVID-19, enrolled during active disease. The sequencing sample was made of peripheral blood. The CDR3: CASRPIQVSGNTIYF. Written as DNA, the CDR3 is TGTGCCAGCAGACCCATACAGGTCTCTGGAAACACCATATATTTT.